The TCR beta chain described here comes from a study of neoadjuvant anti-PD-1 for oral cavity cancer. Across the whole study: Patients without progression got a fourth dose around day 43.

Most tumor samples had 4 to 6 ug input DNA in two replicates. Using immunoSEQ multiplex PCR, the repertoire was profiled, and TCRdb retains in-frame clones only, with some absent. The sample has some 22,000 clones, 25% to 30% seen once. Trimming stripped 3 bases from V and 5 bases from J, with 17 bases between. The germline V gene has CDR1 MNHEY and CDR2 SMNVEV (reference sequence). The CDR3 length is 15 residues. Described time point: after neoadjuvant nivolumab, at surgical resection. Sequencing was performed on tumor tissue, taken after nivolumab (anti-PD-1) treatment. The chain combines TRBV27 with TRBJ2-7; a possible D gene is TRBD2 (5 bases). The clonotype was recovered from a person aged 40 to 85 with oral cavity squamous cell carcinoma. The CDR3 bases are TGTGCCAGCAGTTTGTCGAGAGGGCGATTGGACGAGCAGTACTTC. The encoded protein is CASSLSRGRLDEQYF.